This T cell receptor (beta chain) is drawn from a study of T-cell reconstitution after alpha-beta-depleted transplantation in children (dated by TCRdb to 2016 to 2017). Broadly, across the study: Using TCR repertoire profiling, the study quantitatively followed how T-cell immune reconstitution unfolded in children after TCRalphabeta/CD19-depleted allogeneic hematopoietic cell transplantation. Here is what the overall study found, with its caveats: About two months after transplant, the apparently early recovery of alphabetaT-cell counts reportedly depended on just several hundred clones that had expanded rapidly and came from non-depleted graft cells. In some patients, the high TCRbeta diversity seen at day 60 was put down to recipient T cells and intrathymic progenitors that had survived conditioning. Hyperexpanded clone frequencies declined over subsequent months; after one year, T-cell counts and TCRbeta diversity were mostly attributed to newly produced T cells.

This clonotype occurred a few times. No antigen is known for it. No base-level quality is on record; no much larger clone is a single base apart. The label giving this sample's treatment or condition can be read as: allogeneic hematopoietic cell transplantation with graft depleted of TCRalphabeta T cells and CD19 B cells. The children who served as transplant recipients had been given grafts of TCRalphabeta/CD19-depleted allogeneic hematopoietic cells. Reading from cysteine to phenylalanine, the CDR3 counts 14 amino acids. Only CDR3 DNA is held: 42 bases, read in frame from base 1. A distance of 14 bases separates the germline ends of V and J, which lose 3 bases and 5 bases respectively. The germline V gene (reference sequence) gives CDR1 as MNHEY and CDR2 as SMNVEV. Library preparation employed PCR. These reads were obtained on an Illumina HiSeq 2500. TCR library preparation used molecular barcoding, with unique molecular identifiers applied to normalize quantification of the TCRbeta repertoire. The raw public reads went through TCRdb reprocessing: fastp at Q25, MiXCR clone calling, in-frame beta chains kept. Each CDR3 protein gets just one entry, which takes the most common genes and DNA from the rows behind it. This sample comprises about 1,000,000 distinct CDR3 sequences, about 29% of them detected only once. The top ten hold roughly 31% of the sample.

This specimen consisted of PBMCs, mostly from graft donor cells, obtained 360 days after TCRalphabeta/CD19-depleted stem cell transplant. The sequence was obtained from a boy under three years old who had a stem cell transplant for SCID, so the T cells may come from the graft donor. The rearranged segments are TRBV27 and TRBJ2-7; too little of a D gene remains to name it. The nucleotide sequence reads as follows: TGTGCCAGCAGTTTCCTCTCTACCACTCACGAGCAGTACTTC. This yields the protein CASSFLSTTHEQYF.